This T cell receptor delta chain was sequenced in a study of gamma-delta chains in newborns, infants, children. Study summary: Polyclonal expansion of innate γδ T cells after birth follows microbial exposure.

Germline lookup yields CDR1 GEAIGNYY and CDR2 EKD. This CDR3 has 18 residues. The V gene end was trimmed by 0 bases and the J gene end by 1 base; junction bases not matched to a gene: 8. TCRdb reprocessed the reads using CATT. The sample has about 1,300 delta-chain clones; 0.9% to 1.2% are singletons. This clone is hyperexpanded by share. The sample holds other DNA sequences that translate to the same CDR3. The clonotype was recovered from a child in good health. V and J are TRDV2 and TRDJ1, with TRDD3 identical over 12 bases. What was sequenced was blood. The CDR3 coding sequence is TGTGCCTGTGACACCGTCTCGTCTGGGGGATACGGCACCGATAAACTCATCTTT. Its translation is CACDTVSSGGYGTDKLIF.